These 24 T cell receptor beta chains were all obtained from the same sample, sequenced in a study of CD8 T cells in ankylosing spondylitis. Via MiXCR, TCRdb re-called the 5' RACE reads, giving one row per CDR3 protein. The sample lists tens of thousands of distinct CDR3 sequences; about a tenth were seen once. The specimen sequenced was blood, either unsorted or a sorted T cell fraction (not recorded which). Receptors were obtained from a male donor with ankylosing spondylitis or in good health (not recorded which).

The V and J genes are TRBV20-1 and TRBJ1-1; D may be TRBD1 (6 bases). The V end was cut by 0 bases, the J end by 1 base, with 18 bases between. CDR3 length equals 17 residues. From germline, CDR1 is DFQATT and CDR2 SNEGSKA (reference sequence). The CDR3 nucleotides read TGCAGTGCTAGAGATGCGGGCCCACAGGGTTGGAACACTGAAGCTTTCTTT. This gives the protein CSARDAGPQGWNTEAFF.

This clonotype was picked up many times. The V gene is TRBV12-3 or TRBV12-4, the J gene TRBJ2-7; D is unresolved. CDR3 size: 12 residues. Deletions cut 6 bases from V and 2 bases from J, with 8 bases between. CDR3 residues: CASSPKTYEQYF. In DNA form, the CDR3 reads TGTGCCAGCAGCCCAAAGACCTACGAGCAGTACTTC.

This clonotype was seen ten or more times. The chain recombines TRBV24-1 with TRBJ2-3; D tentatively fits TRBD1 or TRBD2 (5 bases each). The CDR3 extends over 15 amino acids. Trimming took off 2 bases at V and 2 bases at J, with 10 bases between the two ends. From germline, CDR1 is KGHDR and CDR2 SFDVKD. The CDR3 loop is CATSDSRDVTDTQYF. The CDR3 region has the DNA TGTGCCACCAGTGATTCCCGGGACGTCACAGATACGCAGTATTTT.

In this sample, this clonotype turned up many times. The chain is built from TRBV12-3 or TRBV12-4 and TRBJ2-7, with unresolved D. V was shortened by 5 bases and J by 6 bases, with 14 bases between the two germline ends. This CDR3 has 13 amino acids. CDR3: CASSPTLGFEQYF. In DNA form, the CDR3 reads TGTGCCAGCAGTCCCACCCTCGGCTTCGAGCAGTACTTC.

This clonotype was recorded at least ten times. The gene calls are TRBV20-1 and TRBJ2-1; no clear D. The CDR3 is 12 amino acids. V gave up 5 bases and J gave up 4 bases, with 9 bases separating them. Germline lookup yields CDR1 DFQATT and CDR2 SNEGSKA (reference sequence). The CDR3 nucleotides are TGCAGTGCTCAAGGCCAGTACAATGAGCAGTTCTTC. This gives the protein CSAQGQYNEQFF.

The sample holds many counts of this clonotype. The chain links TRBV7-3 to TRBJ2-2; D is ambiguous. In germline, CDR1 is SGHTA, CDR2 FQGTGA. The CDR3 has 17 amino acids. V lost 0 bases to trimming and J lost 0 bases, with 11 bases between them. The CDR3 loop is CASSLTPAEANTGELFF. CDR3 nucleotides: TGTGCCAGCAGCTTAACGCCAGCTGAGGCGAACACCGGGGAGCTGTTTTTT.

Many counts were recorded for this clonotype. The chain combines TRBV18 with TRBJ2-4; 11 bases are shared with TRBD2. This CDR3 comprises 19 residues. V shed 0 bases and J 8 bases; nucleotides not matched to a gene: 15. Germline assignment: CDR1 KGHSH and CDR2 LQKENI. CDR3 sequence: CASSPPALAGAWSGDIQYF. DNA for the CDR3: TGTGCCAGCTCACCACCGGCACTAGCGGGAGCATGGTCTGGGGACATTCAGTACTTC.

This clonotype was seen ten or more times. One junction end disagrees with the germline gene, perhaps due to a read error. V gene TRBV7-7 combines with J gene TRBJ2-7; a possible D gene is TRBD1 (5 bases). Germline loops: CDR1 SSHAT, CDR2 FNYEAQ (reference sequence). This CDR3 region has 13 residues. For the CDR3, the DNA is TGTGCTAGCAGCTTAGCCCAGGGAAGCGAGCAGTACTTC. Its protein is CASSLAQGSEQYF.

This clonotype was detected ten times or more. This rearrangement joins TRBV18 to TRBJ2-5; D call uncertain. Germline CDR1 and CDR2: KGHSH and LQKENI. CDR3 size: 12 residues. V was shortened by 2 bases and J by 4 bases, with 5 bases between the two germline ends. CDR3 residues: CASSPSTETQYF. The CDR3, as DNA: TGTGCCAGCTCACCATCGACAGAGACCCAGTACTTC. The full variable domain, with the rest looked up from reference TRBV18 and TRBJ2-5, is NAGVMQNPRHLVRRRGQEARLRCSPMKGHSHVYWYRQLPEEGLKFMVYLQKENIIDESGMPKERFSAEFPKEGPSILRIQQVVRGDSAAYFCASSPSTETQYFGPGTRLLVL.

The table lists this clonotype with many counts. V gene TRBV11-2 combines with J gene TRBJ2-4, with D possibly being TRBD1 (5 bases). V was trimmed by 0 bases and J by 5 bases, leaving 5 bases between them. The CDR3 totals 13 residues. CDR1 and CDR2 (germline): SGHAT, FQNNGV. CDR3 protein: CASSLEQENIQYF. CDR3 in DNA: TGTGCCAGCAGCTTAGAACAGGAAAACATTCAGTACTTC.

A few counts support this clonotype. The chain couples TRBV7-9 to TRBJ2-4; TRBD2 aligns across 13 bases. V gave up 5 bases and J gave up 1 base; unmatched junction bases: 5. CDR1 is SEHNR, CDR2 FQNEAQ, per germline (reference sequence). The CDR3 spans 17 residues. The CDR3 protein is CASSAWTSGSAKNIQYF. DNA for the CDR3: TGTGCCAGCAGCGCATGGACTAGCGGGAGTGCCAAAAACATTCAGTACTTC.

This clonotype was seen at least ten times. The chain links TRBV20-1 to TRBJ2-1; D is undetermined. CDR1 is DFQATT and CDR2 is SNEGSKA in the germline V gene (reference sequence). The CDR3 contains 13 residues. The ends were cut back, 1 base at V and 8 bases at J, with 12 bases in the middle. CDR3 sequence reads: CSARASPAHEQFF. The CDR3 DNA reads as TGCAGTGCTAGAGCCTCTCCCGCTCATGAGCAGTTCTTC.

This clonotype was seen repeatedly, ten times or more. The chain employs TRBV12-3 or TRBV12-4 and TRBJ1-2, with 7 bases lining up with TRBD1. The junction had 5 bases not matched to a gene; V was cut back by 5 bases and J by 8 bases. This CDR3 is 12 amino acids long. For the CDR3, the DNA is TGTGCCAGCAGTCTACACAGGGGCGGCTACACCTTC. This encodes CASSLHRGGYTF.

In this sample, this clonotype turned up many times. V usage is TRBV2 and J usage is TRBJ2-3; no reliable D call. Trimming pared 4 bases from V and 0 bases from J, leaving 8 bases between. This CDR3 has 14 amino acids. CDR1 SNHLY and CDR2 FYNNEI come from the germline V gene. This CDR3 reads CASSVGVSTDTQYF. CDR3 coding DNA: TGTGCCAGCAGTGTAGGAGTCAGCACAGATACGCAGTATTTT.

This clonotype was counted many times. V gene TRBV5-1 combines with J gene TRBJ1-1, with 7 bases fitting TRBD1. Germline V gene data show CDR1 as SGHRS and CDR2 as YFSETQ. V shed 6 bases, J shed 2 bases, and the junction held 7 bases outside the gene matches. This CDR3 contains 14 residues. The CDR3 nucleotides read TGCGCCAGCACTCCAGGGGGGAGTAACACTGAAGCTTTCTTT. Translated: CASTPGGSNTEAFF.

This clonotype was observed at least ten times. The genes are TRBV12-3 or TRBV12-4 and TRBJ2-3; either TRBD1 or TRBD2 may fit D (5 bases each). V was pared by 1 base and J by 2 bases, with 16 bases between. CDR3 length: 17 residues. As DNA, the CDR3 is TGTGCCAGCAGTTTAGTGGGGACCATCGAGATCACAGATACGCAGTATTTT. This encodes CASSLVGTIEITDTQYF.

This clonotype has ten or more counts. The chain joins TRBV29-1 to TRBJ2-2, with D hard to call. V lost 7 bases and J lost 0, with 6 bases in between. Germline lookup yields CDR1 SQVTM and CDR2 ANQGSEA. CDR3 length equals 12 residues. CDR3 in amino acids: CSEGTNTGELFF. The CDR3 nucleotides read TGCAGCGAAGGAACGAACACCGGGGAGCTGTTTTTT.

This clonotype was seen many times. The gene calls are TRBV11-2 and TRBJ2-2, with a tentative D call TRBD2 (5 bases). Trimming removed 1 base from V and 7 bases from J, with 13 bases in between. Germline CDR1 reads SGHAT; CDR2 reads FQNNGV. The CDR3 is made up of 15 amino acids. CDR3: CASSLGGGEGGELFF. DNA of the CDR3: TGTGCCAGCAGCTTAGGAGGTGGAGAGGGCGGGGAGCTGTTTTTT.

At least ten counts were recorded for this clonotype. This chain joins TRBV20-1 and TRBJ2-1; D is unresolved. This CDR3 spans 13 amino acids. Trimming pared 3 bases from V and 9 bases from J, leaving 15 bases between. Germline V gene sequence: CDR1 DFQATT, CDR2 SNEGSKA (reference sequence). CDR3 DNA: TGCAGTGCTAGGTCCCCCTCCGGGTTTGAGCAGTTCTTC. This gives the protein CSARSPSGFEQFF.

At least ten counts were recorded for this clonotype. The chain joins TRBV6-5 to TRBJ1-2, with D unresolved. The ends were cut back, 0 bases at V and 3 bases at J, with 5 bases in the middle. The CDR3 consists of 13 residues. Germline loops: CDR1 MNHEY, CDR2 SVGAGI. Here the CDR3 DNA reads TGTGCCAGCAGTTACTCGTACGACTATGGCTACACCTTC. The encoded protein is CASSYSYDYGYTF.

CDR3 sequence reads: CASSQVGARRNEKLFF. CDR3 nucleotide sequence: TGTGCCAGCAGCCAAGTAGGGGCCCGACGGAATGAAAAACTGTTTTTT. This chain links TRBV3-1 with TRBJ1-4, with D perhaps matching TRBD1 (5 bases). The V end lost 1 base, the J end lost 5 bases, and 14 bases lay between the germline ends. CDR3 size: 16 residues. In germline, CDR1 is LGHDT, CDR2 YNNKEL (reference sequence).

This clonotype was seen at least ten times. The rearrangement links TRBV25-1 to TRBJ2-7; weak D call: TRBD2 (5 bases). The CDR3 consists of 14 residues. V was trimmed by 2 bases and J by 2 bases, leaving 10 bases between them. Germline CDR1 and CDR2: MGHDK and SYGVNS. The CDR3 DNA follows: TGTGCCAGCAGTGAAGAGTCCGGGGCCTACGAGCAGTACTTC. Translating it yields CASSEESGAYEQYF.

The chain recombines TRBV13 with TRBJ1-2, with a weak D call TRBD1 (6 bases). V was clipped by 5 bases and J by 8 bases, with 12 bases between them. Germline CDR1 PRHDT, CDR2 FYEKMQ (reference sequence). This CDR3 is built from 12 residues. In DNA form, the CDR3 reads TGTGCCAGCAGCGCCAGAGGGGGAGGCTACACCTTC. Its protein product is CASSARGGGYTF.

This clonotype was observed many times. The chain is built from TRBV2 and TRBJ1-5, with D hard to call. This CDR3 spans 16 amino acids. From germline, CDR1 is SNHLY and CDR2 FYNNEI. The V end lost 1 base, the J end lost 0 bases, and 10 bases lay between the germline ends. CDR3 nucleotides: TGTGCCAGCAGTGAAGACCGGGCTTATAGCAATCAGCCCCAGCATTTT. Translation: CASSEDRAYSNQPQHF.